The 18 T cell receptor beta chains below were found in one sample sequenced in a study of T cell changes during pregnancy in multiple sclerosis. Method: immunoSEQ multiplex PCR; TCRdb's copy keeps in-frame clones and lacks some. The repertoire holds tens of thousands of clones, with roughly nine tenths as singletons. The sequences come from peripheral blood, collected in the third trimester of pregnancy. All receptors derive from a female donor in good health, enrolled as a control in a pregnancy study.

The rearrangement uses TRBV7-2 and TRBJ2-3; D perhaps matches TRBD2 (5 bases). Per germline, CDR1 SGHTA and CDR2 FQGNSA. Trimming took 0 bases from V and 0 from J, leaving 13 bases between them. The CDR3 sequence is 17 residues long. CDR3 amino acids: CASSLALPSPSTDTQYF. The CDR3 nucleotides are TGTGCCAGCAGCTTAGCTCTCCCTAGCCCTAGCACAGATACGCAGTATTTT.

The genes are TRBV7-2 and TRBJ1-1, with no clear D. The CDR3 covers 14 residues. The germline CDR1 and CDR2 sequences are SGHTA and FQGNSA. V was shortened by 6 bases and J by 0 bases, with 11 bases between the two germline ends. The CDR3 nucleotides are TGTGCCAGCAGTAGAACCGGGATGAACACTGAAGCTTTCTTT. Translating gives CASSRTGMNTEAFF.

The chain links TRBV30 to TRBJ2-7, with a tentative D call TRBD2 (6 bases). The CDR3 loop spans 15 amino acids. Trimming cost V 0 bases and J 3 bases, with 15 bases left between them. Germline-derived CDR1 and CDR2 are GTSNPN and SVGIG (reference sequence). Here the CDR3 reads CAWSVVGGAHYEQYF. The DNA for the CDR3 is TGTGCCTGGAGTGTCGTTGGAGGGGCCCACTACGAGCAGTACTTC.

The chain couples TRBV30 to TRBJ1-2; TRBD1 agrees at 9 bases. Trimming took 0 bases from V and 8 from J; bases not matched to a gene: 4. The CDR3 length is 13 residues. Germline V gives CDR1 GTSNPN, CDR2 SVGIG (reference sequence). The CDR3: CAWSVQTGGGYTF. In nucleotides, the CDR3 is TGTGCCTGGAGTGTACAGACAGGGGGAGGCTACACCTTC.

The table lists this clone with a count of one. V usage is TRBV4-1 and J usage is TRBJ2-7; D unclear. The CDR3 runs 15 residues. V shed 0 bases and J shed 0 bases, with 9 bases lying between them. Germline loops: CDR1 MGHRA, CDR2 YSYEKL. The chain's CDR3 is CASSQDSSVSYEQYF. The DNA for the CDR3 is TGCGCCAGCAGCCAAGATTCCAGTGTCTCCTACGAGCAGTACTTC.

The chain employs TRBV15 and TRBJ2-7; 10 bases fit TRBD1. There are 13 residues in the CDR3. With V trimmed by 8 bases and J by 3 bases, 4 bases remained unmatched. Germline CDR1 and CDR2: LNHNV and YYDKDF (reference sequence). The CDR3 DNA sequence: TGTGCCACCCGGACAGGGGGGAACTACGAGCAGTACTTC. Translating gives CATRTGGNYEQYF.

The CDR3 DNA reads TGCAGCGGGAGGGGACAGGGGGCCTACGAGCAGTACTTC. It is translated as CSGRGQGAYEQYF. The chain recombines TRBV29-1 with TRBJ2-7; 11 positions agree with TRBD1. The germline gives CDR1 SQVTM, CDR2 ANQGSEA. CDR3 length: 13 residues. V lost 7 bases to trimming and J lost 2 bases; unmatched junction nucleotides: 4.

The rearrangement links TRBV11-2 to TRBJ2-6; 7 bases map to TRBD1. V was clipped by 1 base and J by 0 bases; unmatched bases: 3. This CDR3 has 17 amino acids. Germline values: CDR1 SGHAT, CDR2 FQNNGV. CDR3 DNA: TGTGCCAGCAGCTTAGGATCAGGGGGCTCTGGGGCCAACGTCCTGACTTTC. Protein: CASSLGSGGSGANVLTF.

CDR3 residues: CASSEEYRGRTDTQYF. The CDR3 coding sequence is TGTGCCAGCAGTGAAGAATACAGGGGGCGCACAGATACGCAGTATTTT. The chain combines TRBV6-1 with TRBJ2-3; 9 bases fit TRBD1. The CDR3 totals 16 residues. V shed 1 base, J shed 1 base, and the junction held 3 bases outside the gene matches. Germline V lookup: CDR1 MNHNS, CDR2 SASEGT.

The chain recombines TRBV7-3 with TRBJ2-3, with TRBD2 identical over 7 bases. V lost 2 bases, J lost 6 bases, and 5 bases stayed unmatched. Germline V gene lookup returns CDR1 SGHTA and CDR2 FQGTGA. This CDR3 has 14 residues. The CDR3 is CASSLLGAGDTQYF. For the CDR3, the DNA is TGTGCCAGCAGCTTATTGGGAGCGGGGGATACGCAGTATTTT.

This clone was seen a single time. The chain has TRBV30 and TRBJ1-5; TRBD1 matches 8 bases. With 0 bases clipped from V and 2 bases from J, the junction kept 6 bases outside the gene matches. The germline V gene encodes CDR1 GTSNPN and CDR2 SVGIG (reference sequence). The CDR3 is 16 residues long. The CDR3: CAWSVLGGQGNQPQHF. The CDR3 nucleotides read TGTGCCTGGAGTGTACTTGGGGGACAGGGCAATCAGCCCCAGCATTTT.

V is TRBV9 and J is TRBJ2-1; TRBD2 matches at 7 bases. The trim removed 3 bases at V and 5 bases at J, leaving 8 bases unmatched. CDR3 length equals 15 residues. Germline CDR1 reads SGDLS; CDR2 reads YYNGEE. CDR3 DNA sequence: TGTGCCAGCAGCGCCCTCGCGGGAGACAACAATGAGCAGTTCTTC. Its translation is CASSALAGDNNEQFF.

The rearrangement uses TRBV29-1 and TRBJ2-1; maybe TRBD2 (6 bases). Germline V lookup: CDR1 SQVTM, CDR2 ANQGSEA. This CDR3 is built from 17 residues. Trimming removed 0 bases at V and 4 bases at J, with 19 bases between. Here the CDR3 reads CSVEDLGGQDLYNEQFF. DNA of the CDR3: TGCAGCGTTGAAGATCTCGGGGGTCAAGACCTTTACAATGAGCAGTTCTTC.

CDR3 sequence: CASSPSDRAGNTIYF. The CDR3 nucleotides read TGTGCCAGCAGCCCATCGGACAGGGCTGGAAACACCATATATTTT. V is TRBV11-2 and J is TRBJ1-3; 8 nucleotides line up with TRBD1. The ends lost 5 bases at V and 2 bases at J; junction bases unmatched: 5. The germline V gene encodes CDR1 SGHAT and CDR2 FQNNGV. The CDR3 spans 15 residues.

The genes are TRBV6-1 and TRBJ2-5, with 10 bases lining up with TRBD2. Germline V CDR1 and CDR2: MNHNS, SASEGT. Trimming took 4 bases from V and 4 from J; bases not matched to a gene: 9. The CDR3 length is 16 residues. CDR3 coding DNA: TGTGCCAGCAGTGCCGGTCGAGCGGGGGGGCCAGAGACCCAGTACTTC. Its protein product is CASSAGRAGGPETQYF.

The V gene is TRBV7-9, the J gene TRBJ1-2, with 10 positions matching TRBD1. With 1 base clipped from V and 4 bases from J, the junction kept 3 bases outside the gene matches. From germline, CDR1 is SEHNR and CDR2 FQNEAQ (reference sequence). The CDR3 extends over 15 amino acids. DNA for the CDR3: TGTGCCAGCAGCTTAGGACAGGGGGCCACCTATGGCTACACCTTC. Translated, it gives CASSLGQGATYGYTF.

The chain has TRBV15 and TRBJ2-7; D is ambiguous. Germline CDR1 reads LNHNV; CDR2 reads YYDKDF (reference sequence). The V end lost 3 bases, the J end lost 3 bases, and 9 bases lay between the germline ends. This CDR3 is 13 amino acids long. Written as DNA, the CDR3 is TGTGCCACCAGCAGTCGGGTCGGCTACGAGCAGTACTTC. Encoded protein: CATSSRVGYEQYF.

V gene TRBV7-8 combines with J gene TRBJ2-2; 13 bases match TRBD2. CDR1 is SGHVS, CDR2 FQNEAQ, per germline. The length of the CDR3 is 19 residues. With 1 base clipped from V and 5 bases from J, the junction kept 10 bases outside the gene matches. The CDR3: CASSLGRGLAGPRTGELFF. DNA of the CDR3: TGTGCCAGCAGCTTAGGGCGGGGACTAGCGGGACCGAGGACCGGGGAGCTGTTTTTT.